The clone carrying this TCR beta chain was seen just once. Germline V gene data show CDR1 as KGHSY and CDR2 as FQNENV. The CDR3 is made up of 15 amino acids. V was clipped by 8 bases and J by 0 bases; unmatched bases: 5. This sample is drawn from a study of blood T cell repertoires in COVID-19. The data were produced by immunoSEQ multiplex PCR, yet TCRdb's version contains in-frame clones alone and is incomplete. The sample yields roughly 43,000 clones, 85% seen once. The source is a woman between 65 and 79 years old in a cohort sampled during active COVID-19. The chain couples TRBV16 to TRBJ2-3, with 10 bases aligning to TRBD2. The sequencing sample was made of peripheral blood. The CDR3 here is CASGEREGSTDTQYF. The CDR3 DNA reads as TGTGCCAGCGGAGAGCGGGAGGGCAGCACAGATACGCAGTATTTT.